This TCR beta chain derives from a study of blood T cell repertoires in COVID-19. About the research overall: The origin of the acute and convalescent COVID-19 samples was the United States, Italy and Spain.

Original handling: Reference gene primer amplification in the assay estimated nucleated cell counts. Measured with immunoSEQ multiplex PCR; TCRdb has only the in-frame clones, and not every one. V and J calls and clone size come straight from that table; D and trimming were deduced from the DNA. This table holds tens of thousands of clones, approximately 80% found once. Germline-derived CDR1 and CDR2 are SQVTM and ANQGSEA. The CDR3 consists of 14 residues. The V and J ends lost 6 bases and 4 bases, in that order; junction bases with no gene match: 9. This clone showed up just once. One Seattle source followed patients from active infection through their disease course.

Material: peripheral blood. The sequence was obtained from a man aged 65-85 years with COVID-19, enrolled during active disease. The chain links TRBV29-1 to TRBJ1-5; 7 nucleotides line up with TRBD1. CDR3 amino acids: CSVTTGVANQPQHF. The CDR3 region has the DNA TGCAGCGTCACAACAGGGGTGGCGAATCAGCCCCAGCATTTT.